This T cell receptor (beta chain) was documented in a study of beta chain features in type 1 diabetes. Study-wide results and caveats: In these data, an HLA type influence on TCRB rearrangement remained unresolved. Moderate but significant shortening of TCRB CDR3s was recorded in all four CD4+ subsets from Type 1 diabetes patients. Insertion counts at VDJ junctions were lower in type 1 diabetes patients, who also showed more deletions there.

This clone came up a few times. No antigen is known for it. Since all of the isolated RNA was reverse transcribed, expressed TCRB transcripts were what got sequenced. Naive, central memory and regulatory T cell samples came to a mean of approximately 3.6 million reads. Profiled with immunoSEQ multiplex PCR; TCRdb holds only in-frame clones, not every one. The data hold roughly 300,000 clones, with around 8% observed a single time. The V gene lost 8 bases and the J gene lost 9 bases, with 23 bases spanning the gap. The CDR3 is made up of 15 amino acids. CDR1 is LNHDA, CDR2 SQIVND, per germline (reference sequence).

Sequencing was done on a sample of central memory CD4+ T cells from blood. This sequence originates from a woman younger than 35 in good health. The chain uses TRBV19 and TRBJ2-1; no clear D gene. CDR3 sequence reads: CASSFRLNILAEQFF. The CDR3 DNA reads as TGTGCCAGTTCCTTCCGGCTAAACATTTTGGCTGAGCAGTTCTTC.